A single sample is the source of the 32 T cell receptor beta chains below, sequenced in a study of patients and donors after allogeneic stem cell transplantation. TCRdb itself ran the RT-PCR reads through MiXCR, one entry per CDR3 protein. The sample holds some 880,000 distinct CDR3 sequences, around 17% seen once. Sequencing used blood, either unsorted or a sorted T cell fraction (not recorded which). The receptors were gathered from a human donor who was either an allogeneic HSCT recipient or a stem cell or donor lymphocyte infusion donor (not recorded which). It is not recorded whose cells these are; they may come from a transplant donor.

This clonotype was counted between two and nine times. The J gene is TRBJ1-3, the V gene TRBV12-3 or TRBV12-4, with 9 bases that match TRBD1. J was trimmed by 0 bases and V by 3 bases; bases with no gene match: 3. The CDR3 contains 16 residues. The CDR3 nucleotides read TGTGCCAGCAGTTTGTCGACAGGGGGCTCTGGAAACACCATATATTTT. It yields the protein CASSLSTGGSGNTIYF.

This clonotype was counted only a few times. V and J are TRBV24-1 and TRBJ1-3; D gene ambiguous. Germline V CDR1 and CDR2: KGHDR, SFDVKD. This CDR3 region has 14 residues. Trimming stripped 4 bases from V and 3 bases from J, with 9 bases between. The CDR3 here is CATSDPRSGNTIYF. The CDR3 region has the DNA TGTGCCACCAGTGACCCGAGGAGTGGAAACACCATATATTTT.

J is TRBJ1-2 and V is TRBV5-1; D might be TRBD1 (5 bases). In germline, CDR1 is SGHRS, CDR2 YFSETQ. Trimming shortened V by 4 bases and J by 8 bases, and 18 bases separated the two germline ends. The CDR3 has 14 residues. CDR3 bases: TGCGCCAGCAGCCCTGGGGAGGCAGGGCGAGGCTACACCTTC. It specifies CASSPGEAGRGYTF.

This clonotype showed up many times. This sequence joins TRBV4-3 and TRBJ2-3, with 7 bases that match TRBD2. The germline CDR1 and CDR2 sequences are LGHNA and YSLEER. The V and J ends lost 0 bases and 4 bases, in that order; junction bases with no gene match: 7. The CDR3 has 16 residues. The CDR3 DNA reads as TGCGCCAGCAGCCAAGATTGGGGGGGTTCATCAGATACGCAGTATTTT. It yields the protein CASSQDWGGSSDTQYF.

The V gene is TRBV24-1, the J gene TRBJ1-2; 8 nucleotides match TRBD1. The CDR3 runs to 13 residues. V lost 7 bases to trimming and J lost 8 bases; unmatched junction nucleotides: 8. Germline assignment: CDR1 KGHDR and CDR2 SFDVKD. The CDR3 DNA follows: TGTGCCACCAGGAACTCAGGGGGCGGCGGCTACACCTTC. This encodes CATRNSGGGGYTF.

This clonotype was seen only a few times. V usage is TRBV27 and J usage is TRBJ2-1, with 8 bases identical to TRBD2. Germline CDR1 reads MNHEY; CDR2 reads SMNVEV (reference sequence). The CDR3 is 14 residues long. V was pared by 4 bases and J by 7 bases, with 6 bases of the junction left unmatched. The CDR3, as DNA: TGTGCCAGCAGTTCAGTCGGGAGGGAGAATGAGCAGTTCTTC. It yields the protein CASSSVGRENEQFF.

This clonotype has more than one count but fewer than ten. The chain carries TRBV21-1 and TRBJ2-1; TRBD2, the table's D call, lacks a check against the DNA. TRBV21-1 is a documented pseudogene. The CDR3 spans 16 residues. This CDR3 reads CASNRSGRWSYNEQFF. Written as DNA, the CDR3 is TGTGCCAGCAATCGTAGCGGGAGATGGTCCTACAATGAGCAGTTCTTC.

This clonotype showed up many times. The rearrangement joins TRBV12-3 or TRBV12-4 to TRBJ2-7; D unclear. CDR3 size: 12 residues. The V end was cut by 5 bases, the J end by 3 bases, with 8 bases between. The CDR3 is CASSRGFYEQYF. Here the CDR3 DNA reads TGTGCCAGCAGTCGAGGTTTCTACGAGCAGTACTTC.

This clonotype was observed at least ten times. This sequence joins TRBV7-2 and TRBJ2-3, with 8 bases lining up with TRBD2. J lost 2 bases, V lost 2 bases, and 3 bases had no gene match. This CDR3 region has 15 residues. The V gene's germline CDR1 is SGHTA and CDR2 FQGNSA. This CDR3 is CASSLIAGYTDTQYF. The CDR3 coding sequence is TGTGCCAGCAGCTTAATAGCGGGGTACACAGATACGCAGTATTTT.

This clonotype was seen a handful of times. This sequence joins TRBV19 and TRBJ2-1; D ambiguous. The germline gives CDR1 LNHDA, CDR2 SQIVND (reference sequence). V lost 1 base and J lost 7, with 11 bases in between. The CDR3 is made up of 14 amino acids. DNA for the CDR3: TGTGCCAGTAGTATAGGAAACGTTAATAATGAGCAGTTCTTC. Protein sequence: CASSIGNVNNEQFF.

The chain uses TRBV19 and TRBJ1-1; 7 bases align to TRBD1. Germline CDR1 reads LNHDA; CDR2 reads SQIVND (reference sequence). Trimming took 5 bases from V and 0 from J; bases not matched to a gene: 3. The CDR3 totals 14 residues. The CDR3 is CASSDRDVNTEAFF. The CDR3 nucleotides are TGTGCCAGTAGTGACAGGGACGTGAACACTGAAGCTTTCTTT.

This clonotype was observed a few times. The gene calls are TRBV12-3 or TRBV12-4 and TRBJ2-3, with D possibly being TRBD2 (6 bases). The CDR3 loop spans 14 amino acids. The ends were cut back, 8 bases at V and 0 bases at J, with 12 bases in the middle. Here the CDR3 DNA reads TGTGCCAGCCCACCTGGGACTAGCACAGATACGCAGTATTTT. Amino acid sequence: CASPPGTSTDTQYF.

This clonotype turned up a few times. CDR3 nucleotide sequence: TGTGCCAGCAGCTCCCGGGACACTTCACCCCTCCACTTT. Translation gives CASSSRDTSPLHF. The chain employs TRBV5-5 and TRBJ1-6; D perhaps matches TRBD1 (6 bases). This CDR3 has 13 residues. Trimming removed 3 bases from V and 9 bases from J, with 10 bases in between. Per the germline V gene, CDR1 is SGHKS and CDR2 is YYEKEE (reference sequence).

This rearrangement joins TRBV7-3 to TRBJ2-5; 7 bases map to TRBD1. The junction had 5 bases not matched to a gene; V was cut back by 2 bases and J by 2 bases. This CDR3 is built from 15 residues. In germline, CDR1 is SGHTA, CDR2 FQGTGA. Here the CDR3 reads CASSLGDREQETQYF. The CDR3 DNA reads as TGTGCCAGCAGCTTAGGAGACAGGGAACAAGAGACCCAGTACTTC.

Only a few counts were recorded for this clonotype. The J gene is TRBJ1-3, the V gene TRBV10-3; D may be TRBD1 (6 bases). Germline CDR1 is ENHRY and CDR2 is SYGVKD. This CDR3 contains 14 residues. V lost 3 bases to trimming and J lost 4 bases, with 10 bases between them. The CDR3 DNA sequence: TGTGCCATCAGTGATTACAGGGTCGGAAACACCATATATTTT. This encodes CAISDYRVGNTIYF.

The chain couples TRBV3-1 to TRBJ2-7; the D is unclear. The CDR3 sequence is 16 residues long. Germline assignment: CDR1 LGHDT and CDR2 YNNKEL (reference sequence). V was shortened by 0 bases and J by 1 base, with 13 bases between the two germline ends. The CDR3 region has the DNA TGTGCCAGCAGCCAAGAAACAGTCGTAGGGTCCTACGAGCAGTACTTC. As protein: CASSQETVVGSYEQYF.

This chain joins TRBV7-8 and TRBJ1-5; D is unclear. Per germline, CDR1 SGHVS and CDR2 FQNEAQ. The V end lost 0 bases, the J end lost 0 bases, and 12 bases lay between the germline ends. This CDR3 contains 17 residues. In DNA form, the CDR3 reads TGTGCCAGCAGCTTAGCTATGGCGGGTTATAGCAATCAGCCCCAGCATTTT. This codes for CASSLAMAGYSNQPQHF.

Only a few counts were recorded for this clonotype. This chain connects TRBV6-2 or TRBV6-3 to TRBJ2-2; no clear D. Germline V gives CDR1 MNHEY, CDR2 SVGEGT. Trimming removed 8 bases at V and 8 bases at J, with 9 bases between. CDR3 size: 11 residues. CDR3 DNA: TGTGCCAGCTTGAACGCAGGGGAGCTGTTTTTT. Amino acids: CASLNAGELFF.

J is TRBJ1-5 and V is TRBV7-9, with TRBD1 as a possible D gene (6 bases). The CDR3 consists of 15 residues. The germline V gene encodes CDR1 SEHNR and CDR2 FQNEAQ (reference sequence). Trimming stripped 2 bases from V and 5 bases from J, with 13 bases between. Here the CDR3 reads CASSLSGAGDQPQHF. The CDR3 coding sequence is TGTGCCAGCAGCTTATCGGGGGCAGGGGATCAGCCCCAGCATTTT. The full variable domain, completed using reference TRBV7-9 and TRBJ1-5, is DTGVSQNPRHKITKRGQNVTFRCDPISEHNRLYWYRQTLGQGPEFLTYFQNEAQLEKSRLLSDRFSAERPKGSFSTLEIQRTEQGDSAMYLCASSLSGAGDQPQHFGDGTRLSIL.

The table lists this clonotype with many counts. The chain carries TRBV6-1 and TRBJ2-3, with TRBD1 matching 9 bases. The CDR3 length is 14 residues. Germline assignment: CDR1 MNHNS and CDR2 SASEGT. The V gene end was trimmed by 5 bases and the J gene end by 1 base; junction bases not matched to a gene: 1. This chain's CDR3 is CASSRTGGTDTQYF. CDR3 in DNA: TGTGCCAGCAGTAGGACAGGGGGCACAGATACGCAGTATTTT.

The genes are TRBV11-2 and TRBJ2-7; 9 bases align to TRBD2. The V gene end was trimmed by 4 bases and the J gene end by 0 bases; junction bases not matched to a gene: 4. CDR1 and CDR2 from the germline V gene are SGHAT and FQNNGV. The CDR3 contains 15 residues. The CDR3 sequence: CASSSYSGSSYEQYF. The CDR3 coding sequence is TGTGCCAGCAGCTCATATAGCGGGAGCTCCTACGAGCAGTACTTC.

CDR3 nucleotide sequence: TGTGCCAGCAGTTCCCGACTGGCAACCTACAATGAGCAGTTCTTC. It is translated as CASSSRLATYNEQFF. The gene calls are TRBV6-2 or TRBV6-3 and TRBJ2-1; D uncertain. Trimming stripped 4 bases from V and 2 bases from J, with 12 bases between. This CDR3 contains 15 residues. Germline loops: CDR1 MNHEY, CDR2 SVGEGT.

The V and J genes are TRBV5-6 and TRBJ2-1; weak D call: TRBD2 (6 bases). Trimming pared 2 bases from V and 2 bases from J, leaving 11 bases between. The CDR3 has 15 residues. Germline loops: CDR1 SGHDT, CDR2 YYEEEE. The CDR3 bases are TGTGCCAGCAGCTTTTGGGGAGGAACCTACAATGAGCAGTTCTTC. This codes for CASSFWGGTYNEQFF.

The table lists this clonotype with a few counts. V usage is TRBV13 and J usage is TRBJ2-7; D is tentatively TRBD1 or TRBD2 (7 bases each). The CDR3 covers 16 residues. Trimming took 4 bases from V and 3 from J, leaving 19 bases between them. In germline, CDR1 is PRHDT, CDR2 FYEKMQ (reference sequence). CDR3 in amino acids: CASSSQGGLVSYEQYF. CDR3 nucleotides: TGTGCCAGCAGCTCTCAGGGGGGGCTGGTAAGCTACGAGCAGTACTTC.

This clonotype occurred a few times. The V gene is TRBV23-1, the J gene TRBJ2-5, with 7 bases fitting TRBD1. TRBV23-1 is an open reading frame whose function is uncertain. The CDR3 runs 15 residues. V was pared by 2 bases and J by 2 bases, with 5 bases of the junction left unmatched. Here the CDR3 reads CASSQATRGQETQYF. The CDR3 DNA is TGCGCCAGCAGTCAAGCGACCAGGGGGCAAGAGACCCAGTACTTC.

Details on this clonotype: A clone one base away is much larger, so this may be a read error. This chain uses TRBV12-3 or TRBV12-4 with TRBJ2-7, with no clear D. Trimming removed 3 bases at V and 3 bases at J, with 6 bases between. The CDR3 totals 12 residues. CDR3 DNA: TGTGCCAGCAGTTTTGTGGTCTACGAGCAGTACTTC. Its translation: CASSFVVYEQYF.

This rearrangement joins TRBV20-1 to TRBJ1-3, with 11 bases lining up with TRBD1. CDR3 length: 13 amino acids. The germline V gene encodes CDR1 DFQATT and CDR2 SNEGSKA (reference sequence). The CDR3 DNA reads TGCGGGGGACAGGGGGTATCTGGAAACACCATATATTTT. Translating gives CGGQGVSGNTIYF.

The CDR3, as DNA: TGTGCCACCACCTCGCCTAAGAAGGGTGAAGCTTTCTTT. Protein sequence: CATTSPKKGEAFF. This chain links TRBV24-1 with TRBJ1-1, with D hard to call. This CDR3 has 13 amino acids. Germline V gene sequence: CDR1 KGHDR, CDR2 SFDVKD. Trimming took 8 bases from V and 7 from J, leaving 16 bases between them.

The chain carries TRBV6-1 and TRBJ2-7, with TRBD1 identical over 7 bases. From germline, CDR1 is MNHNS and CDR2 SASEGT. J gave up 2 bases and V 3 bases, and 7 bases lay outside the gene matches. The length of the CDR3 is 15 residues. The CDR3 loop reads CASSDRDRFPYEQYF. The DNA of the CDR3 is TGTGCCAGCAGTGATAGGGACAGATTTCCCTACGAGCAGTACTTC.

CDR3: CASSSPPDDEQFF. For the CDR3, the DNA is TGTGCCAGCAGCTCTCCCCCCGATGATGAGCAGTTCTTC. The gene calls are TRBV7-9 and TRBJ2-1, with D hard to call. The CDR3 contains 13 residues. The V gene's germline CDR1 is SEHNR and CDR2 FQNEAQ (reference sequence). Trimming took off 4 bases at V and 8 bases at J, with 12 bases between the two ends.

This clonotype was found a few times. The rearrangement links TRBV5-6 to TRBJ2-7, with D possibly called TRBD1 or TRBD2 (6 bases each). V dropped 4 bases and J dropped 0 bases, with 14 bases sitting between them. CDR1 and CDR2 (germline): SGHDT, YYEEEE. The CDR3 has 15 amino acids. The CDR3 reads CASSPEGGNSYEQYF. The CDR3 DNA reads as TGTGCCAGCAGCCCCGAAGGGGGGAACTCCTACGAGCAGTACTTC.

A few counts support this clonotype. The chain combines TRBV6-2 or TRBV6-3 with TRBJ2-7, with D possibly matching TRBD2 (6 bases). Germline lookup yields CDR1 MNHEY and CDR2 SVGEGT. Between the trimmed V and J ends, which lost 3 bases and 0 bases, there was a span of 12 bases. The CDR3 sequence is 15 residues long. The CDR3 sequence is CASSYGGVSSYEQYF. The CDR3, as DNA: TGTGCCAGCAGTTATGGCGGGGTTAGCTCCTACGAGCAGTACTTC.